A single sample is the source of the 28 T cell receptor beta chains below, sequenced in a study of shared clonotypes between healthy human individuals. Profiling relied on immunoSEQ multiplex PCR, and the TCRdb table lists in-frame clones only, not all of them. The sample carries fewer than 400,000 clones, about 74% recorded once. The specimen sequenced was memory CD4+ T cells sorted from blood. Noted subset: CD45RA-negative fraction. The receptor source for this set is a man between 25 and 39 years old in good health.

J is TRBJ2-7 and V is TRBV5-1; TRBD1 agrees at 11 bases. Germline CDR1 and CDR2: SGHRS and YFSETQ. V lost 1 base to trimming and J lost 5 bases; unmatched junction nucleotides: 5. The CDR3 has 15 amino acids. The CDR3 nucleotides are TGCGCCAGCAGCTTGCTAGGGACAGGGGGAGACGAGCAGTACTTC. Protein sequence: CASSLLGTGGDEQYF.

The V call is TRBV5-4, the J call TRBJ2-2, with 8 bases identical to TRBD1. The CDR3 is 15 amino acids. The germline gives CDR1 SGHNT, CDR2 YYREEE (reference sequence). The trim removed 4 bases at V and 5 bases at J, leaving 7 bases unmatched. Here the CDR3 DNA reads TGTGCCAGCAGCACCCAGTGGACAGGGACCGGGGAGCTGTTTTTT. This codes for CASSTQWTGTGELFF. Filled out from reference TRBV5-4 and TRBJ2-2, the complete variable domain reads ETGVTQSPTHLIKTRGQQVTLRCSSQSGHNTVSWYQQALGQGPQFIFQYYREEENGRGNFPPRFSGLQFPNYSSELNVNALELDDSALYLCASSTQWTGTGELFFGEGSRLTVL.

A single count supports this clone. CDR3 sequence reads: CAISEGDIRYEQYF. The CDR3 DNA follows: TGTGCCATCAGTGAGGGGGACATCCGCTACGAGCAGTACTTC. J is TRBJ2-7 and V is TRBV10-3, with D maybe TRBD1 (6 bases). With 2 bases removed from V and 3 bases from J, the gap between germline ends came to 11 bases. Germline-derived CDR1 and CDR2 are ENHRY and SYGVKD. This CDR3 contains 14 residues.

This chain joins TRBV18 and TRBJ2-1, with no clear D. Trimming removed 4 bases from V and 3 bases from J, with 7 bases in between. There are 13 residues in the CDR3. Germline CDR1 KGHSH, CDR2 LQKENI. CDR3 DNA sequence: TGTGCCAGCTCACGAGAGAGCTACAATGAGCAGTTCTTC. Amino acids: CASSRESYNEQFF. The full variable domain, completed using reference TRBV18 and TRBJ2-1, is NAGVMQNPRHLVRRRGQEARLRCSPMKGHSHVYWYRQLPEEGLKFMVYLQKENIIDESGMPKERFSAEFPKEGPSILRIQQVVRGDSAAYFCASSRESYNEQFFGPGTRLTVL.

This chain links TRBV6-5 with TRBJ1-2; D is ambiguous. V was cut by 2 bases and J by 4 bases, with 11 bases left in between. This CDR3 comprises 14 residues. CDR1 is MNHEY and CDR2 is SVGAGI in the germline V gene. This CDR3 reads CASSYRERGYGYTF. CDR3 nucleotide sequence: TGTGCCAGCAGTTACCGGGAACGCGGCTATGGCTACACCTTC.

This clone has just a few counts. The chain links TRBV19 to TRBJ2-2; no clear D. Trimming took 10 bases from V and 0 from J, leaving 9 bases between them. The CDR3 has 13 amino acids. CDR1 and CDR2 from the germline V gene are LNHDA and SQIVND (reference sequence). The CDR3 bases are TGTGCCACAGCGAGCACGAACACCGGGGAGCTGTTTTTT. It yields the protein CATASTNTGELFF.

The V gene is TRBV6-1, the J gene TRBJ1-2; the D is unclear. The CDR3 runs 11 residues. Germline V gene lookup returns CDR1 MNHNS and CDR2 SASEGT. The ends were cut back, 2 bases at V and 12 bases at J, with 10 bases in the middle. The CDR3 sequence is CASSEQVRHTF. CDR3 nucleotides: TGTGCCAGCAGTGAACAGGTCAGACACACCTTC.

The V gene is TRBV29-1, the J gene TRBJ2-7, with D maybe TRBD2 (6 bases). This CDR3 is built from 14 residues. V shed 3 bases and J shed 3 bases, with 15 bases lying between them. CDR1 SQVTM and CDR2 ANQGSEA come from the germline V gene. The CDR3, as DNA: TGCAGCGTTGAGGTCCCGGGACTGCTCTACGAGCAGTACTTC. Amino acid sequence: CSVEVPGLLYEQYF.

This chain links TRBV7-6 with TRBJ1-4; D remains unclear. The length of the CDR3 is 14 residues. Trimming took off 5 bases at V and 7 bases at J, with 14 bases between the two ends. Germline CDR1 is SGHVS and CDR2 is FNYEAQ. The CDR3 protein is CASSPQPGGEKLFF. The DNA of the CDR3 is TGTGCCAGCAGCCCTCAGCCCGGCGGTGAAAAACTGTTTTTT.

The V and J genes are TRBV28 and TRBJ1-2; 8 nucleotides agree with TRBD1. This CDR3 is 15 amino acids long. J gave up 5 bases and V 4 bases, and 9 bases lay outside the gene matches. Germline assignment: CDR1 MDHEN and CDR2 SYDVKM. In DNA, the CDR3 is TGTGCCAGCAGTTATCAGGACAGGGTCCTATATGGCTACACCTTC. Residues: CASSYQDRVLYGYTF.

This clone was counted a few times. V is TRBV30 and J is TRBJ1-2; maybe TRBD1 (5 bases). Germline lookup yields CDR1 GTSNPN and CDR2 SVGIG (reference sequence). V was cut by 0 bases and J by 6 bases, with 14 bases left in between. This CDR3 spans 14 amino acids. CDR3 amino acids: CAWSVRRETDGYTF. The CDR3 DNA follows: TGTGCCTGGAGTGTACGCAGGGAAACGGATGGCTACACCTTC. Looking up the rest from reference TRBV30 and TRBJ1-2 gives the full variable domain: SQTIHQWPATLVQPVGSPLSLECTVEGTSNPNLYWYRQAAGRGLQLLFYSVGIGQISSEVPQNLSASRPQDRQFILSSKKLLLSDSGFYLCAWSVRRETDGYTFGSGTRLTVV.

The CDR3 DNA is TGTGCCAGCAGTTTGTTAGGACAGGTCACCGGGGAGCTGTTTTTT. Amino acids: CASSLLGQVTGELFF. This rearrangement joins TRBV27 to TRBJ2-2; 7 positions match TRBD1. V shed 3 bases and J 4 bases; nucleotides not matched to a gene: 5. This CDR3 is 15 amino acids long. Germline CDR1 reads MNHEY; CDR2 reads SMNVEV (reference sequence).

This clone was recorded a few times. V and J are TRBV25-1 and TRBJ2-5, with D possibly TRBD2 on 6 matching bases. The CDR3 is made up of 17 amino acids. Germline V gene lookup returns CDR1 MGHDK and CDR2 SYGVNS. The V end lost 4 bases, the J end lost 3 bases, and 21 bases lay between the germline ends. The CDR3: CASSARESDKQEETQYF. For the CDR3, the DNA is TGTGCCAGCAGTGCCCGGGAGTCCGATAAACAAGAAGAGACCCAGTACTTC.

The V and J genes are TRBV4-1 and TRBJ2-2; D is ambiguous. Germline-derived CDR1 and CDR2 are MGHRA and YSYEKL. There are 12 residues in the CDR3. Trimming removed 0 bases from V and 8 bases from J, with 4 bases in between. DNA for the CDR3: TGCGCCAGCAGCCAAGAATTGGGGGAGCTGTTTTTT. This sequence encodes CASSQELGELFF.

The chain has TRBV27 and TRBJ2-3; D might be TRBD1 or TRBD2, each matching 7 bases. V shed 7 bases and J shed 5 bases, with 19 bases lying between them. The germline CDR1 and CDR2 sequences are MNHEY and SMNVEV (reference sequence). The CDR3 loop spans 15 amino acids. The CDR3 is CASTGGGPFVDTQYF. The DNA of the CDR3 is TGTGCCAGCACAGGGGGAGGGCCGTTCGTAGATACGCAGTATTTT.

V gene TRBV19 combines with J gene TRBJ2-3; 11 nucleotides agree with TRBD2. Germline V CDR1 and CDR2: LNHDA, SQIVND (reference sequence). The CDR3 covers 15 residues. J was trimmed by 2 bases and V by 6 bases; bases with no gene match: 4. In DNA form, the CDR3 reads TGTGCCAGTAGCCCACTAGCGGGGGTCACAGATACGCAGTATTTT. Residues: CASSPLAGVTDTQYF.

The chain links TRBV19 to TRBJ2-1, with 15 positions matching TRBD2. The trim removed 5 bases at V and 10 bases at J, leaving 6 bases unmatched. This CDR3 spans 15 amino acids. CDR1 is LNHDA, CDR2 SQIVND, per germline (reference sequence). CDR3 DNA: TGTGCCAGTAGTTTCGGACTAGCGGGAGGGCCGGAGCAGTTCTTC. This translates into CASSFGLAGGPEQFF.

The chain recombines TRBV10-3 with TRBJ2-3, with TRBD2 matching 7 bases. The CDR3 spans 13 residues. Per germline, CDR1 ENHRY and CDR2 SYGVKD. With 7 bases clipped from V and 5 bases from J, the junction kept 6 bases outside the gene matches. CDR3 sequence reads: CAITAGAGDTQYF. The CDR3 DNA follows: TGTGCCATCACGGCGGGAGCCGGAGATACGCAGTATTTT.

As regards this clone: The final CDR3 position lacks the conserved phenylalanine or tryptophan, pointing to a likely read error. Because the CDR3's place on the DNA is in doubt, the DNA is left out and the CDR3 is given as listed by TCRdb. This chain connects TRBV2 to TRBJ2-7; the table gives TRBD2 as D, unverified against the DNA. The CDR3 has 13 residues if both end residues are counted. The germline V gene has CDR1 SNHLY and CDR2 FYNNEI. The CDR3 protein is CASRGVAGGPIAL.

CDR3 region: CASSSSSGLDTQYF. The CDR3, as DNA: TGTGCCAGCAGCTCATCTTCGGGTTTAGATACGCAGTATTTT. This chain joins TRBV13 and TRBJ2-3; D uncertain. V was pared by 4 bases and J by 5 bases, with 13 bases between. Germline V CDR1 and CDR2: PRHDT, FYEKMQ (reference sequence). The CDR3 totals 14 residues.

This clone has a single count. A much larger clone differs from this one at a single base, so this may be a read error. This sample includes further DNA sequences coding for the same CDR3. The chain links TRBV28 to TRBJ1-1; D might be TRBD1 (6 bases). V gave up 5 bases and J gave up 0 bases, with 10 bases separating them. The CDR3 sequence is 14 residues long. CDR1 and CDR2 from the germline V gene are MDHEN and SYDVKM. The CDR3 DNA reads as TGTGCCAGCAGTCCAGGGGCCTTGAACACTGAAGCTTTCTTT. This gives the protein CASSPGALNTEAFF.

This clone appeared many times. The chain employs TRBV6-5 and TRBJ2-2; 10 nucleotides agree with TRBD1. This CDR3 comprises 15 residues. The ends lost 6 bases at V and 5 bases at J; junction bases unmatched: 6. The germline V gene encodes CDR1 MNHEY and CDR2 SVGAGI. The CDR3 coding sequence is TGTGCCAGCAGGAAGGACAGGGGGGATACCGGGGAGCTGTTTTTT. Translation: CASRKDRGDTGELFF.

Written as DNA, the CDR3 is TGTGCCAGCTCACCTCAGACGGGAGGGGATGAGCAGTTCTTC. Its protein is CASSPQTGGDEQFF. The chain employs TRBV18 and TRBJ2-1, with TRBD2 matching 8 bases. J gave up 8 bases and V 3 bases, and 6 bases lay outside the gene matches. The CDR3 consists of 14 residues. Germline CDR1 reads KGHSH; CDR2 reads LQKENI.

A few counts support this clone. V and J are TRBV7-2 and TRBJ1-5; no firm D call. The CDR3 is 13 residues long. Germline CDR1 and CDR2: SGHTA and FQGNSA. Trimming took off 1 base at V and 3 bases at J, with 4 bases between the two ends. The CDR3 DNA sequence: TGTGCCAGCAGCTTAGTATACAATCAGCCCCAGCATTTT. Translation gives CASSLVYNQPQHF.

The rearrangement uses TRBV7-6 and TRBJ2-3, with 14 bases fitting TRBD2. CDR3 size: 18 residues. V shed 3 bases, J shed 0 bases, and the junction held 5 bases outside the gene matches. Germline loops: CDR1 SGHVS, CDR2 FNYEAQ. The CDR3 nucleotides are TGTGCCAGCAGCTTCGGACTAGCGGGGGGAACTAGCACAGATACGCAGTATTTT. It codes for CASSFGLAGGTSTDTQYF.

This sequence joins TRBV5-6 and TRBJ1-6; D call uncertain. Trimming stripped 1 base from V and 8 bases from J, with 13 bases between. From germline, CDR1 is SGHDT and CDR2 YYEEEE. The CDR3 runs to 15 residues. CDR3 amino acids: CASSLRVHDYSPLHF. In nucleotides, the CDR3 is TGTGCCAGCAGCTTGAGGGTACATGATTATTCACCCCTCCACTTT.

In this sample, this clone turned up many times. CDR3 residues: CASSFWQGSVYEQYF. CDR3 bases: TGTGCCAGCAGTTTTTGGCAGGGGAGCGTCTACGAGCAGTACTTC. V gene TRBV27 combines with J gene TRBJ2-7; weak D call: TRBD1 (6 bases). This CDR3 has 15 residues. Germline V gene data show CDR1 as MNHEY and CDR2 as SMNVEV (reference sequence). The V gene lost 3 bases and the J gene lost 3 bases, with 15 bases spanning the gap.

The chain is built from TRBV7-6 and TRBJ1-1; 10 bases are shared with TRBD1. The J segment lost 0 bases and the V segment lost 2 bases, leaving 9 bases of the junction unmatched. CDR1 SGHVS and CDR2 FNYEAQ come from the germline V gene. This CDR3 has 18 amino acids. In nucleotides, the CDR3 is TGTGCCAGCAGCTTAAGGCTTAGGGACAGGGGATTGAACACTGAAGCTTTCTTT. Protein sequence: CASSLRLRDRGLNTEAFF.